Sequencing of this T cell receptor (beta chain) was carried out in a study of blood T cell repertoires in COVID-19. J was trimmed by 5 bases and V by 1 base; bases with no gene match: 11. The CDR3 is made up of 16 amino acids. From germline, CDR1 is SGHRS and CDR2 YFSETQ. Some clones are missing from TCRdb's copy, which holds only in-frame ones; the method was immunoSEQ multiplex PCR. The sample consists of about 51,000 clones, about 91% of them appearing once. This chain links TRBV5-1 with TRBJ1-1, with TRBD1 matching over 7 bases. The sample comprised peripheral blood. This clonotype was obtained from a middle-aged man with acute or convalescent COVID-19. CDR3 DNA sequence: TGCGCCAGCAGCTTGTCAGGGGGGCAACGTTTAACTGAAGCTTTCTTT. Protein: CASSLSGGQRLTEAFF. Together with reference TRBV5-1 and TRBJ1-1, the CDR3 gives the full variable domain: KAGVTQTPRYLIKTRGQQVTLSCSPISGHRSVSWYQQTPGQGLQFLFEYFSETQRNKGNFPGRFSGRQFSNSRSEMNVSTLELGDSALYLCASSLSGGQRLTEAFFGQGTRLTVV.